This TCR beta chain was sequenced during a study of CD4+ T cells in melanoma. Generated by immunoSEQ multiplex PCR, the TCRdb table keeps only in-frame clones and is missing some. In the table there are 18,000 or so clones, roughly 85% of which are singletons. Comments on this clone: Its antigen is undetermined.

The CDR3 has 14 amino acids. Deletions cut 7 bases from V and 1 base from J, with 11 bases between. The germline V gene has CDR1 MNHNS and CDR2 SASEGT. Findings and caveats of the study: Diverse differentiation states were reported for melanoma neoantigen-specific CD4+ T cells. CD8+ T cell, macrophage and B cell function reportedly correlated with neoantigen-specific CD4+ T cells.

The V and J genes are TRBV6-1 and TRBJ1-5; perhaps TRBD1 as D (5 bases). The sample taken for sequencing was cells from a culture (not recorded whether cultured in vitro). The TCR comes from a human donor with melanoma. The DNA of the CDR3 is TGTGCCAGCACCCCGGGGGGGAGCAATCAGCCCCAGCATTTT. Its protein is CASTPGGSNQPQHF.